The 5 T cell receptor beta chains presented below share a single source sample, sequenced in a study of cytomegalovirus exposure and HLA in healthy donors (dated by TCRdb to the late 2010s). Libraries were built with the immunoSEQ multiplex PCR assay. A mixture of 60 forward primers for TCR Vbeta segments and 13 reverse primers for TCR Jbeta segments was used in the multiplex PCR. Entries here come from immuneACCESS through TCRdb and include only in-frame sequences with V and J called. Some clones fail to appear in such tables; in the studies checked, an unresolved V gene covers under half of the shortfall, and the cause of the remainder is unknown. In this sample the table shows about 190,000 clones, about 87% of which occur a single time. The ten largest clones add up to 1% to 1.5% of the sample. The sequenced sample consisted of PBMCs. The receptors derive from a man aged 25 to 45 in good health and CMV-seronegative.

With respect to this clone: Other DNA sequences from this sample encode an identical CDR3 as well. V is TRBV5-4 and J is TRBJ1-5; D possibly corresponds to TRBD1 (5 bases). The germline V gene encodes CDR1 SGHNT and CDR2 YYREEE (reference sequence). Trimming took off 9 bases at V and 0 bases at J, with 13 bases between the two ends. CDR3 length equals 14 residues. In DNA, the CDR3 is TGTGCCAACCGGGACTTTTATAGCAATCAGCCCCAGCATTTT. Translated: CANRDFYSNQPQHF.

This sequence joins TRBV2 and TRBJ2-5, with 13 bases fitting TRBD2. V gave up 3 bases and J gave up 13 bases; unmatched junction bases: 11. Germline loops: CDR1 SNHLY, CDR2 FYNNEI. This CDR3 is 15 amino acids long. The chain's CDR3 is CASSDGMGLAGRRYF. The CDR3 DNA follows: TGTGCCAGCAGTGACGGTATGGGACTAGCGGGACGAAGGTACTTC.

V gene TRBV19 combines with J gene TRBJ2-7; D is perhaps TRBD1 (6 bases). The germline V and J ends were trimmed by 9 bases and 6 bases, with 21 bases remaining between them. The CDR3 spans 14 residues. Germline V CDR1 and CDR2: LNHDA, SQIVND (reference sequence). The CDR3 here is CASSPTGLFLEQYF. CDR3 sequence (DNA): TGTGCCAGCTCCCCTACAGGGTTGTTCCTCGAGCAGTACTTC.

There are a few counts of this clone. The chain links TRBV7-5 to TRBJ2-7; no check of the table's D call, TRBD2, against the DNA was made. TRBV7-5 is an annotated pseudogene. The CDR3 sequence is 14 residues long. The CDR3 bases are TGTGCCAGAAGCCCGGACTCCTCCATCTACGAGCAGTACTTC. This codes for CARSPDSSIYEQYF.

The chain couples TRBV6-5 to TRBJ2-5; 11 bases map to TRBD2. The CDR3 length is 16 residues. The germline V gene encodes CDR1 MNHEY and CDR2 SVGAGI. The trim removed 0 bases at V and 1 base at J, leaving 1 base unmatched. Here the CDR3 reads CASSYSGTSGQETQYF. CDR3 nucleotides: TGTGCCAGCAGTTACTCCGGGACTAGCGGCCAAGAGACCCAGTACTTC.